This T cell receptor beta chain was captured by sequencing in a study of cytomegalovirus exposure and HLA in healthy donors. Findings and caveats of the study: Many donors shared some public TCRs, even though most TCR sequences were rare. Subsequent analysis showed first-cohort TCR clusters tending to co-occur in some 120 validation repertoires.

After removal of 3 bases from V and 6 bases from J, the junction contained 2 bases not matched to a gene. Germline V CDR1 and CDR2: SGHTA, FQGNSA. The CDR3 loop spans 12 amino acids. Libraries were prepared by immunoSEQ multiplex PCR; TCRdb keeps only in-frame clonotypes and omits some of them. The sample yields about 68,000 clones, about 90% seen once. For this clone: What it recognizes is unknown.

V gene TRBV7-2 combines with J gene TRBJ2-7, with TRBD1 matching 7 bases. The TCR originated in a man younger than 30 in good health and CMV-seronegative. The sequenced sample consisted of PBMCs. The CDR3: CASSFTGAEQYF. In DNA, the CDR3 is TGTGCCAGCAGCTTCACAGGGGCCGAGCAGTACTTC.